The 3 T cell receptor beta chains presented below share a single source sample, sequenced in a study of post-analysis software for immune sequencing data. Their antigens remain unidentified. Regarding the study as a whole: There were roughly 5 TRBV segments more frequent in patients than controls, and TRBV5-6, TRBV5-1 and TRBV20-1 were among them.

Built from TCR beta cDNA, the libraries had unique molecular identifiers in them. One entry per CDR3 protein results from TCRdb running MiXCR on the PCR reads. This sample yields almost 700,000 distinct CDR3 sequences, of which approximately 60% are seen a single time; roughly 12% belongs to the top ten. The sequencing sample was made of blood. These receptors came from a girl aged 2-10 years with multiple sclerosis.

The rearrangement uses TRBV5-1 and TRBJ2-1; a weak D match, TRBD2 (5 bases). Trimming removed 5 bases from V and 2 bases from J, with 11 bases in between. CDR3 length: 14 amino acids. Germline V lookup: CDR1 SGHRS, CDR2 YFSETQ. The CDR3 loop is CASRPREAYNEQFF. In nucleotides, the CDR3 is TGCGCCAGCAGACCACGGGAAGCCTACAATGAGCAGTTCTTC. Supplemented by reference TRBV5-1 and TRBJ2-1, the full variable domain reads KAGVTQTPRYLIKTRGQQVTLSCSPISGHRSVSWYQQTPGQGLQFLFEYFSETQRNKGNFPGRFSGRQFSNSRSEMNVSTLELGDSALYLCASRPREAYNEQFFGPGTRLTVL.

CDR3 amino acids: CASSRTGQGALNEQFF. The CDR3 nucleotides are TGCGCCAGCAGCAGAACGGGACAGGGGGCCCTCAATGAGCAGTTCTTC. The rearrangement joins TRBV5-1 to TRBJ2-1; 12 nucleotides match TRBD1. With V trimmed by 4 bases and J by 6 bases, 8 bases remained unmatched. There are 16 residues in the CDR3. Germline-derived CDR1 and CDR2 are SGHRS and YFSETQ. The full variable domain, in which reference TRBV5-1 and TRBJ2-1 provide the parts outside the CDR3, is KAGVTQTPRYLIKTRGQQVTLSCSPISGHRSVSWYQQTPGQGLQFLFEYFSETQRNKGNFPGRFSGRQFSNSRSEMNVSTLELGDSALYLCASSRTGQGALNEQFFGPGTRLTVL.

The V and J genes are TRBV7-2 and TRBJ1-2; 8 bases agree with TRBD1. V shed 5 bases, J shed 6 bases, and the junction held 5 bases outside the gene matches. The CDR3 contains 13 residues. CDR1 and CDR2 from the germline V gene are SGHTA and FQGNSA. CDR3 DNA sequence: TGTGCCAGCAGCCAAAGGACAGGGAATGGCTACACCTTC. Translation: CASSQRTGNGYTF.